The T cell receptor beta chain described here comes from a study of T cells expressing NK-cell markers (dated by TCRdb to 2018 to 2021). Looking at the study overall: TCR beta-chain repertoires were profiled in sorted CD3+CD56+NKG2C+, CD3+CD56+NKG2C- and CD3+CD56-NKG2C+ T-cell subsets from about 8 donors. Of the eight sequenced donors, seven were found to be HCMV-seropositive and one was found to be HCMV-seronegative. The eight sequenced donors were randomly selected healthy volunteers, three men and five women. Sequencing of the libraries produced 2 x 150 bp reads on Illumina HiSeq 2000/2500, MiSeq or NextSeq.

Overall results and qualifications from the work: It remained unclear whether the expanded NKG2C-expressing T cell clones were specific for HCMV antigens. Those dominant clonotypes were again the most abundant among CD3+CD56-NKG2C+ cells in a few donors, at about 25-60.1%. For roughly six donors, the dominant CD3+CD56+NKG2C+ clonotypes were among the top 10 CD8+ clonotypes and accounted for roughly 1.0-7.5% of CD8+ T cells.

The germline V gene sets CDR1 to MNHNS and CDR2 to SASEGT. The CDR3 spans 17 residues, from the cysteine through the phenylalanine. DNA for this receptor is not on file. TCRdb shows the sequencer as Illumina HiSeq 2000. The TCR beta cDNA libraries were made using 5'RACE template switching, a step that added both a universal primer site and unique molecular identifiers. Priming for cDNA synthesis came from the TCR beta constant segment, and two successive PCR amplification steps followed. As for the authors' bioinformatics: MIGEC was used to demultiplex reads and group the reads by UMI, and MiTCR was used to assemble and quantify clonotypes. Only TCR cDNA sequences supported by at least two reads were kept to exclude erroneous sequences. The tcR package was used for downstream repertoire analysis, with clonotypes matched between fractions based on CDR3 nucleotide sequence plus V segment. Antigen specificity was annotated against VDJdb with VDJmatch, allowing one amino acid substitution in CDR3. The reads went through TCRdb reprocessing, and each CDR3 protein sequence gets one entry with no DNA. What appears here as the V and J calls and clone size reflects TCRdb's work, not the paper's. The sample has 300,000 to 500,000 distinct CDR3 sequences on record. 9.5% to 12% of the sample lies in the top ten.

A commercial ELISA kit detecting HCMV-specific IgG in serum was used to determine HCMV serostatus. Ficoll density gradient centrifugation was used to isolate peripheral blood mononuclear cells from blood. Details on this clonotype: Its binding antigen is unknown.

The chain couples TRBV6-1 to TRBJ2-4; without DNA, the TCRdb call of TRBD2 cannot be checked. Sequencing was carried out using blood T cells: a sorted CD56 or NKG2C T cell subset, CD4+ or CD8+ T cells, or bulk PBMC T cells (not recorded which). The sequence derives from a woman in her forties or fifties in good health. Donor details come from another sample of the same person, matched by shared clones. The CDR3 corresponds to CASLPMGREGAKNIQYF.